The clone carrying this T cell receptor (beta chain) was counted only a few times. Its antigen is still unknown. An end of the junction differs from the germline gene, which may be a read error. This CDR3 contains 12 residues. Germline V lookup: CDR1 SGHTA, CDR2 FQGNSA. This record belongs to a study of OX40 agonist ivuxolimab in advanced cancers. The study's findings and limits: CD8+ T cells averaged more expanded clones than CD4+.

Profiled with immunoSEQ multiplex PCR; TCRdb holds only in-frame clones, not every one. Of about 44,000 clones in the sample, 80% are singletons; the top ten hold over 9.5%. V usage is TRBV7-2 and J usage is TRBJ2-1, with TRBD1 identical over 8 bases. Material: CD4+ or CD8+ T cells sorted from blood, obtained in a trial of the OX40 agonist ivuxolimab. The receptor was derived from an adult with an advanced solid tumor such as melanoma, head and neck, liver or kidney cancer. CDR3 DNA: TGTGCCAGCAGCTTAGATAAGAACAGGGGGGTCTTC. It codes for CASSLDKNRGVF. Full variable domain (remainder filled in from reference TRBV7-2 and TRBJ2-1): GAGVSQSPSNKVTEKGKDVELRCDPISGHTALYWYRQSLGQGLEFLIYFQGNSAPDKSGLPSDRFSAERTGGSVSTLTIQRTQQEDSAVYLCASSLDKNRGVFGPGTRLTVL.